These 21 T cell receptor beta chains came from one sample sequenced in a study of blood T cell repertoires in COVID-19. Using immunoSEQ multiplex PCR, the repertoire was profiled, and TCRdb retains in-frame clones only, with some absent. Of about 220,000 clones in the sample, about 83% were seen once. Sequences were obtained from peripheral blood. These receptors all stem from a woman aged 35 to 49 with active or convalescent COVID-19.

This clone was seen more than once but under ten times. The genes are TRBV18 and TRBJ1-2; TRBD1 matches 10 bases. The CDR3 contains 17 residues. Germline V gives CDR1 KGHSH, CDR2 LQKENI. V lost 3 bases to trimming and J lost 4 bases; unmatched junction nucleotides: 11. This CDR3 reads CASSPRDRGPYGYGYTF. CDR3 coding DNA: TGTGCCAGCTCACCCCGGGACAGGGGACCCTACGGCTATGGCTACACCTTC.

The chain employs TRBV4-2 and TRBJ1-5; D remains ambiguous. The CDR3 consists of 13 residues. Deletions cut 8 bases from V and 5 bases from J, with 13 bases between. Germline CDR1 is LGHNA and CDR2 is YNFKEQ. The CDR3 spells CASSSSFDQPQHF. In DNA, the CDR3 is TGTGCCAGCTCCAGTAGCTTCGATCAGCCCCAGCATTTT.

This clone was counted a few times. The chain employs TRBV7-9 and TRBJ1-1; D gene uncertain. Trimming removed 2 bases from V and 3 bases from J, with 4 bases in between. Per the germline V gene, CDR1 is SEHNR and CDR2 is FQNEAQ (reference sequence). The CDR3 has 12 amino acids. CDR3 sequence: CASSLRDTEAFF. DNA for the CDR3: TGTGCCAGCAGCTTACGAGACACTGAAGCTTTCTTT. Complete variable domain (other parts from reference TRBV7-9 and TRBJ1-1): DTGVSQNPRHKITKRGQNVTFRCDPISEHNRLYWYRQTLGQGPEFLTYFQNEAQLEKSRLLSDRFSAERPKGSFSTLEIQRTEQGDSAMYLCASSLRDTEAFFGQGTRLTVV.

This chain uses TRBV7-9 with TRBJ2-3, with 10 bases identical to TRBD2. Unmatched junction bases numbered 8, after V lost 1 base and J lost 4 bases. The germline V gene has CDR1 SEHNR and CDR2 FQNEAQ (reference sequence). CDR3 size: 17 residues. DNA for the CDR3: TGTGCCAGCAGCTTAGAACTAGCGGGAAACATTGCAGATACGCAGTATTTT. It is translated as CASSLELAGNIADTQYF.

Comments on this clone: Additional DNA sequences in this sample encode the identical CDR3. This CDR3 reads CASSHRGSYEQYF. CDR3 nucleotide sequence: TGTGCCAGCAGCCACAGGGGCAGCTACGAGCAGTACTTC. The chain uses TRBV14 and TRBJ2-7; possibly TRBD1 for D (6 bases). Germline V gene sequence: CDR1 SGHDN, CDR2 FVKESK. V lost 3 bases and J 3 bases, leaving 9 bases between the germline ends. The CDR3 loop spans 13 amino acids. The variable domain in full, completed from reference TRBV14 and TRBJ2-7, reads EAGVTQFPSHSVIEKGQTVTLRCDPISGHDNLYWYRRVMGKEIKFLLHFVKESKQDESGMPNNRFLAERTGGTYSTLKVQPAELEDSGVYFCASSHRGSYEQYFGPGTRLTVT.

The genes are TRBV7-6 and TRBJ1-1; 10 nucleotides line up with TRBD1. This CDR3 is built from 16 residues. CDR1 SGHVS and CDR2 FNYEAQ come from the germline V gene. V gave up 4 bases and J gave up 1 base; unmatched junction bases: 6. The CDR3 bases are TGTGCCAGCAGCTCTCGACAGGGGGCAAGGAACACTGAAGCTTTCTTT. It is translated as CASSSRQGARNTEAFF. The variable domain in full, with the rest retrieved from reference TRBV7-6 and TRBJ1-1, is GAGVSQSPRYKVTKRGQDVALRCDPISGHVSLYWYRQALGQGPEFLTYFNYEAQQDKSGLPNDRFSAERPEGSISTLTIQRTEQRDSAMYRCASSSRQGARNTEAFFGQGTRLTVV.

The chain links TRBV10-3 to TRBJ1-3, with 9 bases fitting TRBD1. The J segment lost 3 bases and the V segment lost 7 bases, leaving 7 bases of the junction unmatched. There are 15 residues in the CDR3. CDR1 and CDR2 (germline): ENHRY, SYGVKD. CDR3 protein: CAITSGTGFGNTIYF. The DNA for the CDR3 is TGTGCCATCACTTCCGGGACAGGGTTTGGAAACACCATATATTTT.

This clone appeared a single time. The rearrangement links TRBV11-2 to TRBJ2-1; TRBD1 aligns across 11 bases. Losses at the gene ends were 3 bases for V and 8 bases for J; bases not matched to a gene: 9. The CDR3 has 16 amino acids. Germline CDR1 and CDR2: SGHAT and FQNNGV. This chain's CDR3 is CASSLTGTGGVYEQFF. The CDR3 DNA is TGTGCCAGCAGCTTGACCGGGACAGGGGGTGTCTATGAGCAGTTCTTC.

The chain employs TRBV14 and TRBJ2-2, with 7 bases identical to TRBD2. Germline loops: CDR1 SGHDN, CDR2 FVKESK. V shed 1 base, J shed 4 bases, and the junction held 9 bases outside the gene matches. The length of the CDR3 is 17 residues. The CDR3 bases are TGTGCCAGCAGCCAAGCTCGCGGGAGCCCCGCCACCGGGGAGCTGTTTTTT. Amino acid sequence: CASSQARGSPATGELFF.

V gene TRBV27 combines with J gene TRBJ2-1; 7 nucleotides align to TRBD2. In germline, CDR1 is MNHEY, CDR2 SMNVEV (reference sequence). The CDR3 totals 15 residues. The ends lost 3 bases at V and 0 bases at J; junction bases unmatched: 2. This CDR3 is CASSFSSGSYNEQFF. Here the CDR3 DNA reads TGTGCCAGCAGTTTCTCTAGCGGCTCCTACAATGAGCAGTTCTTC.

CDR3 DNA: TGTGCCAGCAGCCATTTAGCTCGGGAGACCCAGTACTTC. This sequence encodes CASSHLARETQYF. The rearrangement links TRBV3-1 (or the pseudogene TRBV3-2) to TRBJ2-5; no clear D. The V end lost 3 bases, the J end lost 5 bases, and 10 bases lay between the germline ends. The germline gives CDR1 LGHDT, CDR2 YNNKEL (reference sequence). The CDR3 contains 13 residues.

A remark on this clone: At one end, the junction sequence differs from germline, possibly due to a read error. The chain employs TRBV2 and TRBJ2-7, with 8 positions matching TRBD2. The CDR3 has 14 residues. Germline V gives CDR1 SNHLY, CDR2 FYNNEI. The CDR3, as DNA: TGTGCCAGCAGCCAGGACGGACGGGGGGGGTCTTTAAACTTC. It encodes CASSQDGRGGSLNF.

This clone was counted a few times. This chain uses TRBV5-1 with TRBJ2-5; 7 nucleotides match TRBD2. Germline V CDR1 and CDR2: SGHRS, YFSETQ. The CDR3 spans 16 residues. The ends lost 2 bases at V and 7 bases at J; junction bases unmatched: 14. In DNA form, the CDR3 reads TGCGCCAGCAGCTTATCTATGGGACTAAATGACGGGACCCAGTACTTC. Its translation: CASSLSMGLNDGTQYF.

This clone was counted a few times. The genes are TRBV2 and TRBJ2-7; D perhaps matches TRBD1 (6 bases). The V end was cut by 6 bases, the J end by 0 bases, with 12 bases between. Germline lookup yields CDR1 SNHLY and CDR2 FYNNEI. The CDR3 consists of 14 residues. The DNA of the CDR3 is TGTGCCAGCAGCCCGACAGGCTACTCCTACGAGCAGTACTTC. This translates into CASSPTGYSYEQYF.

This clone has ten or more counts. The CDR3 loop reads CASSGRGDTQYF. CDR3 nucleotides: TGTGCCAGTAGCGGGAGAGGGGATACGCAGTATTTT. The chain links TRBV19 to TRBJ2-3, with D perhaps TRBD2 (6 bases). From germline, CDR1 is LNHDA and CDR2 SQIVND (reference sequence). V was trimmed by 6 bases and J by 6 bases, leaving 10 bases between them. CDR3 length equals 12 residues.

The rearrangement joins TRBV29-1 to TRBJ2-5; 7 nucleotides agree with TRBD1. J lost 7 bases, V lost 4 bases, and 9 bases had no gene match. This CDR3 is built from 13 residues. The V gene's germline CDR1 is SQVTM and CDR2 ANQGSEA. The CDR3 sequence: CSVVVQGDGTQYF. The CDR3 DNA reads as TGCAGCGTTGTGGTGCAGGGGGACGGGACCCAGTACTTC.

This sequence joins TRBV2 and TRBJ1-5; 8 nucleotides agree with TRBD1. V was pared by 6 bases and J by 5 bases, with 9 bases of the junction left unmatched. Germline CDR1 SNHLY, CDR2 FYNNEI. The CDR3 covers 15 residues. CDR3 nucleotide sequence: TGTGCCAGCAGCTTCAGGGGGCGAGTGGATCAGCCCCAGCATTTT. It translates to CASSFRGRVDQPQHF.

The J gene is TRBJ2-7, the V gene TRBV15, with a weak D call TRBD1 (5 bases). The germline V gene has CDR1 LNHNV and CDR2 YYDKDF (reference sequence). The CDR3 covers 13 residues. The V end lost 8 bases, the J end lost 0 bases, and 11 bases lay between the germline ends. CDR3 loop: CATRQTSSYEQYF. CDR3 sequence (DNA): TGTGCCACCCGACAGACAAGCTCCTACGAGCAGTACTTC.

The chain links TRBV4-1 to TRBJ2-5; 11 bases fit TRBD2. With V trimmed by 2 bases and J by 4 bases, 6 bases remained unmatched. Germline lookup yields CDR1 MGHRA and CDR2 YSYEKL. This CDR3 region has 16 residues. The CDR3 DNA follows: TGCGCCAGCAGCCAAAGACTAGCGGGGAATTCAGAGACCCAGTACTTC. Protein sequence: CASSQRLAGNSETQYF.

This chain links TRBV28 with TRBJ1-5, with TRBD1 as a possible D gene (6 bases). Trimming took 7 bases from V and 4 from J, leaving 20 bases between them. The CDR3 totals 16 residues. Germline V lookup: CDR1 MDHEN, CDR2 SYDVKM. Here the CDR3 reads CASKFMLETGNQPQHF. The CDR3 nucleotides read TGTGCCAGCAAGTTTATGCTGGAAACAGGGAATCAGCCCCAGCATTTT.

V is TRBV29-1 and J is TRBJ2-5; the match to TRBD2 covers 12 bases. Germline V gives CDR1 SQVTM, CDR2 ANQGSEA. The CDR3 loop spans 13 amino acids. Trimming removed 3 bases from V and 4 bases from J; junction bases left unmatched: 0. The CDR3 is CSVETSGRETQYF. CDR3 coding DNA: TGCAGCGTTGAGACTAGCGGGAGAGAGACCCAGTACTTC. The full variable domain, with the rest looked up from reference TRBV29-1 and TRBJ2-5, is SAVISQKPSRDICQRGTSLTIQCQVDSQVTMMFWYRQQPGQSLTLIATANQGSEATYESGFVIDKFPISRPNLTFSTLTVSNMSPEDSSIYLCSVETSGRETQYFGPGTRLLVL.